Below, 10 T cell receptor beta chains from the same sample are listed, as sequenced in a study of T cells in women clearing cervical HPV infection. The table came from immunoSEQ multiplex PCR; TCRdb's copy has only in-frame clones and leaves some out. The sample has under 20,000 clones. Sequenced sample: blood buffy coat. The receptors originated from a woman aged 18-70 years with a cervical HPV16 infection that either progressed to CIN3+ or cleared (not recorded which).

On this clone itself: Read sequence stops 3 residues before the CDR3 end, and the germline J gene provides the missing end. This rearrangement joins TRBV2 to TRBJ2-2; possible D gene TRBD1, 5 bases. This CDR3 has 16 amino acids. V dropped 5 bases and J dropped 6 bases, with 19 bases sitting between them. The germline V gene has CDR1 SNHLY and CDR2 FYNNEI. The sequenced CDR3 bases are TGTGCCAGCAGTCCAGCTGGGGCCGCGACAGCCGGGGAG. It specifies CASSPAGAATAGE. The full-length CDR3 reads as CASSPAGAATAGELFF.

The CDR3 DNA, read in part, is TGTGCCATCAGTCATAGGACAGGGGTGGCAGATACG. It is translated as CAISHRTGVADT. In full, the CDR3 reads CAISHRTGVADTQYF. The J gene is TRBJ2-3, the V gene TRBV10-3, with 9 nucleotides matching TRBD1. The CDR3 end lies 3 residues beyond the end of the read and is filled in from the germline J gene. Unmatched junction bases numbered 7, after V lost 5 bases and J lost 4 bases. The CDR3 sequence is 15 residues long. CDR1 and CDR2 from the germline V gene are ENHRY and SYGVKD.

As regards this clone: The read ends 3 residues before the CDR3 terminus; that terminus is restored from the germline J gene. The rearrangement links TRBV5-1 to TRBJ2-3; TRBD1 aligns across 8 bases. The germline V gene has CDR1 SGHRS and CDR2 YFSETQ. The CDR3 totals 15 residues. V lost 4 bases, J lost 3 bases, and 7 bases stayed unmatched. CDR3 DNA (partial): TGCGCCAGCAGCCAGGACAGGGCCATAACAGATACG. It encodes CASSQDRAITDT. The complete CDR3 sequence is CASSQDRAITDTQYF.

Concerning this clone: The read gets to within 3 residues of the CDR3 end, and the germline J gene fills in the rest. V gene TRBV4-1 combines with J gene TRBJ2-1; 12 bases match TRBD2. The CDR3 contains 17 residues. Trimming took 3 bases from V and 0 from J; bases not matched to a gene: 3. Germline V gene data show CDR1 as MGHRA and CDR2 as YSYEKL. The CDR3 bases that were read are TGCGCCAGCAGCCATAGACTAGCGGGGGTCTCCTACAATGAG. It codes for CASSHRLAGVSYNE. The full CDR3 reads CASSHRLAGVSYNEQFF.

About this clone: The DNA ends 3 residues before the CDR3 does, and the rest of the CDR3 is filled in from the germline J gene. The chain carries TRBV19 and TRBJ1-4, with a possible D match to TRBD1 (6 bases). CDR1 LNHDA and CDR2 SQIVND come from the germline V gene (reference sequence). Trimming removed 3 bases from V and 0 bases from J, with 17 bases in between. The length of the CDR3 is 18 residues. The CDR3 here is CASSMGAYPAATNEKLFF. Incomplete CDR3 DNA: TGTGCCAGTAGTATGGGGGCCTACCCCGCAGCAACTAATGAAAAA.

About this clone itself: With the read ending 3 residues before the CDR3 end, the germline J gene is used to fill in that end. The rearrangement links TRBV5-1 to TRBJ1-3, with D perhaps matching TRBD1 (5 bases). V lost 4 bases to trimming and J lost 4 bases, with 30 bases between them. This CDR3 spans 20 amino acids. Germline V lookup: CDR1 SGHRS, CDR2 YFSETQ. The sequenced CDR3 bases are TGCGCCAGCAGCAGGGGATTTAGTGTGGAAGGCCTGGCAGCCGGAAACACC. It yields the protein CASSRGFSVEGLAAGNT. The CDR3, in full, reads CASSRGFSVEGLAAGNTIYF.

CDR3: CASSQGLYQETQYF. The sequenced part of the CDR3 DNA is TGTGCCAGCAGCCAAGGACTGTACCAAGAGACC. The rearrangement uses TRBV11-2 and TRBJ2-5; D might be TRBD2 (5 bases). The CDR3 extends 3 residues past the end of the read, so its final part is completed from the germline J gene. The CDR3 length is 14 residues. CDR1 and CDR2 from the germline V gene are SGHAT and FQNNGV. Trimming shortened V by 5 bases and J by 0 bases, and 10 bases separated the two germline ends.

For this clone: One end of the junction is discordant with germline, which a read error may explain. Read sequence stops 3 residues before the CDR3 end, and the germline J gene provides the missing end. The chain combines TRBV7-2 with TRBJ2-2; D is perhaps TRBD2 (6 bases). Germline CDR1 is SGHTA and CDR2 is FQGNSA. There are 14 residues in the CDR3. CDR3 residues: CASSLASAAGELFF. The sequenced part of the CDR3 DNA is TGTGCCAGCAGCCTAGCTAGCGCGGCCGGGGAG. Full variable domain (outside the CDR3, taken from reference TRBV7-2 and TRBJ2-2): GAGVSQSPSNKVTEKGKDVELRCDPISGHTALYWYRQSLGQGLEFLIYFQGNSAPDKSGLPSDRFSAERTGGSVSTLTIQRTQQEDSAVYLCASSLASAAGELFFGEGSRLTVL.

About this clone itself: The CDR3 is cut off 3 residues early in the read; its end comes from the germline J gene. This specimen includes other DNA sequences encoding the same CDR3. The chain has TRBV5-1 and TRBJ2-3, with D maybe TRBD1 (5 bases). The V end was cut by 0 bases, the J end by 3 bases, with 11 bases between. This CDR3 spans 15 amino acids. Germline CDR1 SGHRS, CDR2 YFSETQ. The sequenced part of the CDR3 DNA is TGCGCCAGCAGCTTGGAGCAGGGTCTTACAGATACG. Its translation: CASSLEQGLTDT. The full CDR3 reads CASSLEQGLTDTQYF.

A remark on this clone: The CDR3 end is not reached by the read, which stops 3 residues before it; the germline J gene fills it in. V is TRBV5-1 and J is TRBJ2-7, with 8 positions matching TRBD1. Germline V gives CDR1 SGHRS, CDR2 YFSETQ. V lost 0 bases and J lost 6; bases outside the gene matches: 8. The CDR3 extends over 15 amino acids. The covered CDR3 bases are TGCGCCAGCAGCTTGGTTGGACAGGGCGGCCTCGAG. This translates into CASSLVGQGGLE. The entire CDR3 reads CASSLVGQGGLEQYF.